The 14 T cell receptor beta chains presented below share a single source sample, sequenced in a study of cytomegalovirus exposure and HLA in healthy donors. The PCR was carried out with 60 Vbeta primers and 13 Jbeta primers. Produced via immunoSEQ multiplex PCR; TCRdb's table is partial and in-frame only. The data hold some 130,000 clones, with approximately 70% observed a single time. Input material: PBMCs. These receptors were taken from a human donor in good health.

The V gene is TRBV2, the J gene TRBJ2-1, with 7 nucleotides matching TRBD2. The CDR3 is made up of 15 amino acids. Trimming removed 1 base from V and 3 bases from J; junction bases left unmatched: 3. Looked up from germline, CDR1 is SNHLY and CDR2 is FYNNEI. Here the CDR3 reads CASSEVAGYYNEQFF. CDR3 sequence (DNA): TGTGCCAGCAGTGAAGTAGCGGGCTACTACAATGAGCAGTTCTTC.

Concerning this clone itself: A junction boundary mismatches the germline segment, possibly from a read error. CDR3 coding DNA: TGCGCCAGCAGCCAGGCTGACACCATCAATGAAGAACTGTTTTTT. Protein product: CASSQADTINEELFF. The genes are TRBV4-3 and TRBJ1-4; D unresolved. The CDR3 is 15 amino acids. Germline CDR1 is LGHNA and CDR2 is YSLEER.

This clone was seen a handful of times. The chain has TRBV10-3 and TRBJ2-3, with a possible D match to TRBD2 (6 bases). The CDR3 is 13 residues long. Trimming removed 6 bases from V and 0 bases from J, with 7 bases in between. The germline V gene has CDR1 ENHRY and CDR2 SYGVKD. The chain's CDR3 is CAISGTSTDTQYF. CDR3 in DNA: TGTGCCATCAGCGGGACTAGCACAGATACGCAGTATTTT.

This clone was counted only a few times. The chain joins TRBV9 to TRBJ2-7; possible D gene TRBD2, 5 bases. The CDR3 totals 15 residues. The germline V and J ends were trimmed by 0 bases and 3 bases, with 13 bases remaining between them. Germline loops: CDR1 SGDLS, CDR2 YYNGEE. The CDR3 nucleotides are TGTGCCAGCAGCGTAGCTGAGGGCCGCTTCTACGAGCAGTACTTC. It encodes CASSVAEGRFYEQYF.

The rearrangement joins TRBV9 to TRBJ1-1; D is unresolved. The germline gives CDR1 SGDLS, CDR2 YYNGEE. The CDR3 runs 13 residues. Trimming left V 0 bases short and J 4 bases short, with 7 bases between. As DNA, the CDR3 is TGTGCCAGCAGCGTAGCGGCGGGCACTGAAGCTTTCTTT. This sequence encodes CASSVAAGTEAFF.

V usage is TRBV6-1 and J usage is TRBJ2-7, with 9 bases aligning to TRBD1. V shed 6 bases, J shed 0 bases, and the junction held 6 bases outside the gene matches. This CDR3 has 15 residues. CDR1 and CDR2 from the germline V gene are MNHNS and SASEGT. The CDR3 DNA reads as TGTGCCAGCAGGGTCGGACAGGGGAACTCCTACGAGCAGTACTTC. Its protein is CASRVGQGNSYEQYF.

V usage is TRBV5-1 and J usage is TRBJ2-1; 7 bases line up with TRBD2. J lost 0 bases, V lost 7 bases, and 4 bases had no gene match. Germline CDR1 SGHRS, CDR2 YFSETQ. This CDR3 has 14 amino acids. CDR3 in amino acids: CASGSGNSYNEQFF. The CDR3 DNA reads TGCGCCAGCGGGAGCGGGAACTCCTACAATGAGCAGTTCTTC.

This clone showed up just once. V usage is TRBV28 and J usage is TRBJ1-4; D unresolved. Germline lookup yields CDR1 MDHEN and CDR2 SYDVKM. The CDR3 loop spans 16 amino acids. Trimming left V 3 bases short and J 1 base short, with 12 bases between. CDR3 loop: CASSFPGRGTNEKLFF. The CDR3 DNA reads TGTGCCAGCAGTTTCCCCGGGAGAGGAACTAATGAAAAACTGTTTTTT.

The chain is built from TRBV5-6 and TRBJ2-7, with 7 bases fitting TRBD1. The CDR3 loop spans 15 amino acids. V was pared by 2 bases and J by 2 bases, with 7 bases of the junction left unmatched. CDR1 and CDR2 from the germline V gene are SGHDT and YYEEEE. The CDR3 sequence is CASSFIGQDTYEQYF. Written as DNA, the CDR3 is TGTGCCAGCAGCTTCATCGGACAGGACACCTACGAGCAGTACTTC.

This sequence joins TRBV19 and TRBJ1-3; 9 bases are a match to TRBD1. In germline, CDR1 is LNHDA, CDR2 SQIVND (reference sequence). Trimming at V came to 7 bases and at J to 1 base, leaving 5 bases not matched to a gene. The CDR3 runs to 15 residues. The CDR3: CASNTGTGSGNTIYF. Here the CDR3 DNA reads TGTGCCAGTAACACCGGGACAGGGTCTGGAAACACCATATATTTT. The entire variable domain, with the rest obtained from reference TRBV19 and TRBJ1-3, is as follows: DGGITQSPKYLFRKEGQNVTLSCEQNLNHDAMYWYRQDPGQGLRLIYYSQIVNDFQKGDIAEGYSVSREKKESFPLTVTSAQKNPTAFYLCASNTGTGSGNTIYFGEGSWLTVV.

This clone was detected only a few times. J is TRBJ2-7 and V is TRBV27; D may be TRBD1 (6 bases). Between the trimmed V and J ends, which lost 5 bases and 0 bases, there was a span of 26 bases. CDR3 size: 19 residues. The germline CDR1 and CDR2 sequences are MNHEY and SMNVEV (reference sequence). The DNA for the CDR3 is TGTGCCAGCAGTCCGTTCCGGGACACACGTCTCCGTACCTCCTACGAGCAGTACTTC. Residues: CASSPFRDTRLRTSYEQYF.

This chain connects TRBV27 to TRBJ2-1; the D gene is possibly TRBD1 (5 bases). Between the trimmed V and J ends, which lost 5 bases and 7 bases, there was a span of 21 bases. CDR1 and CDR2 from the germline V gene are MNHEY and SMNVEV (reference sequence). The CDR3 consists of 16 residues. The CDR3 loop is CASSTRTPDSGNEQFF. In DNA, the CDR3 is TGTGCCAGCAGTACCCGGACACCAGACAGTGGGAATGAGCAGTTCTTC.

V gene TRBV4-1 combines with J gene TRBJ2-7, with D unclear. CDR1 and CDR2 (germline): MGHRA, YSYEKL. The CDR3 has 14 amino acids. V dropped 0 bases and J dropped 2 bases, with 8 bases sitting between them. The CDR3 DNA sequence: TGCGCCAGCAGCCAAGACCCACAGACCTACGAGCAGTACTTC. It yields the protein CASSQDPQTYEQYF.

This chain joins TRBV28 and TRBJ1-1; D might be TRBD1 (5 bases). The CDR3 length is 14 residues. V dropped 2 bases and J dropped 3 bases, with 10 bases sitting between them. The germline V gene has CDR1 MDHEN and CDR2 SYDVKM. The CDR3 DNA follows: TGTGCCAGCAGTTTACAGGGTGGGTACACTGAAGCTTTCTTT. Its translation: CASSLQGGYTEAFF. The variable domain in full, with the rest retrieved from reference TRBV28 and TRBJ1-1, is DVKVTQSSRYLVKRTGEKVFLECVQDMDHENMFWYRQDPGLGLRLIYFSYDVKMKEKGDIPEGYSVSREKKERFSLILESASTNQTSMYLCASSLQGGYTEAFFGQGTRLTVV.